This T cell receptor beta chain was sequenced for a study of T cell clonality in common variable immunodeficiency (dated by TCRdb to the mid-2010s). Study-level results and caveats: According to the authors, finding the cause of the higher clonality in CVID would require sequencing the repertoires of T cell subpopulations. TCRbeta clonality was higher in CVID subjects than in healthy controls (t-test p = 0.018), and the increase was most characteristic of about a third of subjects. Correlations between repertoire features and clinical complications were limited by patient heterogeneity within the CVID cohort. Healthy controls shared more TCRbeta clones with each other than CVID subjects shared among themselves (p < 0.0001). Reportedly, TCRbeta sequences from CVID had fewer deletions and N-nucleotide insertions, and highly modified clones with 13 or more V deletions were absent from CVID. Even though DNA input was the same, control samples had an average of about 90,000 unique sequences each, compared with approximately 32,000 in CVID samples.

Standard criteria were used to diagnose CVID, namely serum IgG, IgA and/or IgM reduced below the normal range together with specific antibody deficiency. There were almost 45 subjects in the CVID group (roughly 15 female and roughly 29 male), ranging in age from about 8 to 65 years, with a mean age of 40. Most CVID patients and most healthy controls were of Caucasian heritage. Replacement immunoglobulin therapy had been administered to all CVID subjects for at least one year at the time of study participation. At blood collection, none of the CVID subjects was ill or on immunomodulatory or immunosuppressive medication. From each donor, about 4.5 to 8.5 ml of heparinized peripheral whole blood was collected. Genomic DNA from adults with common variable immune deficiency (CVID) and from healthy adult controls was used to sequence TCRbeta CDR3 repertoires. To isolate peripheral blood mononuclear cells, diluted blood was subjected to density centrifugation over Hypaque 1077 or Ficoll-Paque. Genomic DNA was obtained from unsorted mononuclear cells using either Qiagen column purification or a centrifugation-based method.

CVID samples and control samples contributed equivalent amounts of genomic DNA as sequencing input. For every sample, a 60 bp segment covering the rearranged TCRbeta CDR3 region was amplified and then sequenced. The immunoSEQ assay, a bias-corrected multiplex PCR with high-throughput sequencing, was employed for TCRbeta amplification. In the authors' own workflow: Every unique nucleotide sequence was considered a clone and was annotated with V, D and J genes, copy number and frequency. Sequences were labeled productive if in frame, and non-productive if out of frame or containing stop codons. As previously described, clonality was calculated on the basis of Shannon's entropy. The predicted amino acid sequences of productive clones were used to derive the mean CDR3 Kyte-Doolittle hydropathy. Hierarchical clustering of scaled V gene usage was performed with the R hclust function using Manhattan distance and complete linkage. Clone sharing by CDR3 amino acid sequence was assessed by resampling 12 repertoires per group over 100 rounds. Repertoires were searched for approximately 70 published EBV-specific and 200 to 300 published CMV-specific TCRbeta sequences. Analysis left out a couple of CVID samples that produced under 10,000 sequences, so 42 CVID repertoires remained. TCRdb provides this immuneACCESS table in a form limited to in-frame rearrangements. Some clones are lacking; in checked studies, under half of them reflect an unresolved V gene, and why the rest are absent is not known. Clone size and V and J calls were adopted from that table, with D and trimming inferred from the DNA. The sample has around 17,000 clones on record, with no singletons. More than 12% of the sample belongs to the ten largest clones.

From cysteine to phenylalanine, the CDR3 is 18 amino acids long. The CDR3 was read in part: 45 bases, with the frame set at base 1. The germline V gene (reference sequence) gives CDR1 as DFQATT and CDR2 as SNEGSKA. Unmatched junction bases come to 18, with V trimmed by 2 bases and J by 8 bases. At least ten counts were recorded for this clone. Its cognate antigen has yet to be identified. The read gets to within 3 residues of the CDR3 end, and the germline J gene fills in the rest. The sequence was obtained from a human donor with common variable immunodeficiency. The chain is assembled from TRBV20-1 and TRBJ1-5; 10 central bases correspond to TRBD1. The sequenced sample was peripheral blood mononuclear cells. The CDR3 region: CSARNSGQGFSPRKPQHF. The sequenced part of the CDR3 DNA is TGCAGTGCTAGAAACTCGGGACAGGGGTTTAGCCCTAGGAAGCCC.